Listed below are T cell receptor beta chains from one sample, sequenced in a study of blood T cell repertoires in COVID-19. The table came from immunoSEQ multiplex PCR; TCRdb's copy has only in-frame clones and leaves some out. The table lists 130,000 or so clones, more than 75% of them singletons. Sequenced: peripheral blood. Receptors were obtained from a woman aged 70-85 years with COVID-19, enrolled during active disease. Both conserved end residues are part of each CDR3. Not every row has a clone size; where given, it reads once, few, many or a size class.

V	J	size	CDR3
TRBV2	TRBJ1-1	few	CASSEQGDTEAFF
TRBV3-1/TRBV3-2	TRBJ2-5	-	CASSHTRDSVQETQYF
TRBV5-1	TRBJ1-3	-	CASSLDPQSGNTIYF
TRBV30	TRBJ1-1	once	CAGTGDHTEAFF
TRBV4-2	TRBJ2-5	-	CASSQGGVGAETQYF
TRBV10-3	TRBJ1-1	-	CAIRETGVNTEAFF
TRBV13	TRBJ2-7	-	CASSFGSGVRREQYF
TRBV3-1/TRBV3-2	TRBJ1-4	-	CASSPYVATNEKLFF
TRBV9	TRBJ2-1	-	CASSETLTGINEQFF
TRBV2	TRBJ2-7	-	CASRPLYSGSSYEQYF
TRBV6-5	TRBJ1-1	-	CATDRGAEAFF
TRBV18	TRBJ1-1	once	CASSPTGGTEAFF
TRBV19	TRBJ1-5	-	CASSTAGSNQPQHF
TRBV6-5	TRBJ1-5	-	CASKGYNQPQHF
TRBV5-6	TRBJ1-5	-	CASSLAFTGENQPQHF
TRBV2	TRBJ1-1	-	CASFRTPFGNTEAFF
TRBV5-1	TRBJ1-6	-	CASSSTGSSYNSPLHF
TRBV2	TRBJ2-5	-	CASSEWRGGEETQYF
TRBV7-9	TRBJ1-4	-	CASRPRRAATNEKLFF
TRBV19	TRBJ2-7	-	CASSTLLAGVPYEQYF
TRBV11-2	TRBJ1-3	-	CASSLAEGGRRGSGNTIYF
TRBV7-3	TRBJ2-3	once	CASSTGGGGSTDTQYF
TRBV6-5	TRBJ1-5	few	CASSAGRGVDQPQHF
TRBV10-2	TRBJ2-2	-	CASKGLATGELFF
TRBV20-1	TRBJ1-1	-	CSATDTGGLKGEAFF
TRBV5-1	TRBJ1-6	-	CASSIRTGEISSPLHF
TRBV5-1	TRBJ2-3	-	CASSLSTSGGGDTQYF
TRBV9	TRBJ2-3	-	CASSFSGTGWDTDTQYF
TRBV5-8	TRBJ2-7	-	CASSHRGFKVYEQYF
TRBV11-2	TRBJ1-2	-	CASSPDRVGVYGYTF
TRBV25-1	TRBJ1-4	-	CASTQGRNEKLFF
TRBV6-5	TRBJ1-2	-	CASSYGGVDYTF
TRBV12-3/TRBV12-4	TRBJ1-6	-	CASSYLDSPLHF
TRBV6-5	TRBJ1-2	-	CASTPAGDYGYTF
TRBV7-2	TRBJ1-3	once	CASSLARGLSGNTIYF
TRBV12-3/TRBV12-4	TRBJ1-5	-	CASSTGSNQPQHF
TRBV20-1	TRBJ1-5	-	CSASFRDTASLYSNQPQHF
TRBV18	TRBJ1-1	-	CASSPGVGTEAFF
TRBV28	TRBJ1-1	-	CASITDREGTEAFF
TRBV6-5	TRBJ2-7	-	CASSSVRGPFEQYF
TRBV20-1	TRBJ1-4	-	CSGTGEEKLFF
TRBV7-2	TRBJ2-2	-	CASSSLLGELFF
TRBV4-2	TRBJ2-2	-	CASSQVGGAPGELFF
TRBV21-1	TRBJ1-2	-	CASSNISRAEFNYGYTF